This TCR beta chain was retrieved from a study of blood T cells in healthy people across ages. Regarding the study as a whole: The diversity estimates, figures obtained from one million T cells, were considered underestimates.

For this clonotype: Its specificity is unknown.

In germline, CDR1 is DFQATT, CDR2 SNEGSKA (reference sequence). CDR3 length: 14 amino acids. The V gene lost 2 bases and the J gene lost 3 bases, with 8 bases spanning the gap. Primers used in a second PCR of roughly 6 to 11 cycles were a sample-barcoded 5' primer and a J-beta primer mix. TCRdb reanalysed the 5' RACE reads using MiXCR and keeps one entry per CDR3 protein. Of roughly 730,000 distinct CDR3 sequences in the sample, 56% were seen once. The source of this sequence is a man between 35 and 55 years old in good health. This chain links TRBV20-1 with TRBJ1-6; D remains unclear. The source material was blood. The CDR3 nucleotides read TGCAGTGCTAGACGGCCGTTCTATAATTCACCCCTCCACTTT. Amino acid sequence: CSARRPFYNSPLHF.